The clone carrying this T cell receptor beta chain was counted a single time. What it binds is not known. This sample was taken from a study of cytomegalovirus exposure and HLA in healthy donors. Study findings and constraints: In vitro confirmation showed a few CMV-associated chains to be CMV antigen specific. The study found most TCR sequences rare, yet found some public TCRs in many donors. Reportedly, cytomegalovirus status was diagnosed with high sensitivity and specificity.

Separation from the roughly 680-subject first cohort characterized the roughly 120-subject validation cohort, to which the donors belonged. Profiled with immunoSEQ multiplex PCR; TCRdb holds only in-frame clones, not every one. The sample has approximately 300,000 clones, 80% to 90% seen once. This CDR3 comprises 15 residues. The V segment lost 8 bases and the J segment 6 bases; nucleotides outside the gene matches: 10. Germline CDR1 is LNHNV and CDR2 is YYDKDF (reference sequence). This receptor was obtained from a woman between 18 and 29 years old in good health and CMV-seronegative. Sequencing used PBMCs. V and J are TRBV15 and TRBJ1-2; TRBD1 matches at 12 bases. CDR3 sequence: CATHTPGQGANGYTF. The CDR3 DNA follows: TGTGCCACCCATACTCCGGGACAGGGGGCGAATGGCTACACCTTC.